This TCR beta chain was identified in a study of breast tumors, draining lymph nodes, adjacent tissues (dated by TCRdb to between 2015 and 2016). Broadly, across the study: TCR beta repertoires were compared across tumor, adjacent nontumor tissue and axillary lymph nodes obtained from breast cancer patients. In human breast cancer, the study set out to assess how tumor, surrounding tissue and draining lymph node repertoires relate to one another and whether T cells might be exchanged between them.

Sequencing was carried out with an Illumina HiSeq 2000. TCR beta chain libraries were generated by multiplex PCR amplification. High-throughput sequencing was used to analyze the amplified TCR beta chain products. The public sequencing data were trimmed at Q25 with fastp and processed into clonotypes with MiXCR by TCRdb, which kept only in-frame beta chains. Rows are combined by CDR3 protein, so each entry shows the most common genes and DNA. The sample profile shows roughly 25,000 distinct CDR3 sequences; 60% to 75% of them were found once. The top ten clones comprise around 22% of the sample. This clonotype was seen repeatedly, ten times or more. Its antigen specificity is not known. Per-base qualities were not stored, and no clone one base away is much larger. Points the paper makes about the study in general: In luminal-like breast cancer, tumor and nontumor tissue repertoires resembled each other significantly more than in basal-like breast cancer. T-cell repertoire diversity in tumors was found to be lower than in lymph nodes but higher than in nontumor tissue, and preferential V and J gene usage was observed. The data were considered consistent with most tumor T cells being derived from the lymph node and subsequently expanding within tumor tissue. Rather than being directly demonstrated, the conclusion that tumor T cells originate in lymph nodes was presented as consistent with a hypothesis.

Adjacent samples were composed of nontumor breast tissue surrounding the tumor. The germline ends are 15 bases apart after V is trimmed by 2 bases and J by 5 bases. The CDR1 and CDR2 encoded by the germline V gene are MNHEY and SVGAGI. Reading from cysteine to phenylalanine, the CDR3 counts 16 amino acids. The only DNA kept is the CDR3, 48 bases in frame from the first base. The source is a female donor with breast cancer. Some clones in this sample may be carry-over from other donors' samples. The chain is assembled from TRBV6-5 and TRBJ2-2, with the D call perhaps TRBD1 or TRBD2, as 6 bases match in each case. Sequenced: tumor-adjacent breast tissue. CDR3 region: CASSYLGGGGTGELFF. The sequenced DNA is TGTGCCAGCAGTTACCTCGGCGGAGGGGGGACCGGGGAGCTGTTTTTT.